The present entry profiles one T cell receptor (beta chain) with its context. Original handling: It was from reference gene primer amplification that nucleated cell counts were estimated. This table comes from immunoSEQ multiplex PCR, and its TCRdb copy is limited to in-frame clones, with some not included. Clonal size and the V and J genes are those of that table, whereas D and trimming came from the DNA. The table lists 430,000 or so clones, roughly 90% of them singletons, with roughly 1.4% in the top ten. This CDR3 is built from 16 residues. V was clipped by 6 bases and J by 4 bases; unmatched bases: 13. The germline V gene encodes CDR1 MNHEY and CDR2 SMNVEV (reference sequence). This sample stems from a study of blood T cell repertoires in COVID-19. Looking at the study overall: PBMCs, B-cell-depleted T cells, or T cells were the source of the cDNA or gDNA that made up the material.

Participants' own reports of clinical history determined their cohort assignment. Each exposed participant met a COVID-19 case in the 2 weeks preceding study entry. The clonotype originates from a woman between 18 and 29 years old who had been exposed to COVID-19. Sequencing was carried out using PBMCs or T cells enriched from blood (not recorded which). The genes are TRBV27 and TRBJ1-1, with 8 nucleotides matching TRBD1. The CDR3 nucleotides are TGTGCCAGCAGGACGAGGCAGGGGGCGCGTGGCACTGAAGCTTTCTTT. Residues: CASRTRQGARGTEAFF.